The source of this T cell receptor (beta chain) is a study of shared clonotypes between healthy human individuals. In the study overall: Three CD4 naive, three CD4 memory, two CD8 naive and one CD8 memory plate were used per donor.

Naive CD8 cells were CD45RO-negative, positively selected for CCR7, excluding terminally differentiated effector memory CD45RA+ cells. Free of recent acute infections or vaccinations, the donors were healthy HIV-negative adults. Sequencing was at deep level. In the sorted-subset replicate PCRs, around 220 ng DNA, tens of thousands of T cell genomes, was used. Method: immunoSEQ multiplex PCR; TCRdb's copy keeps in-frame clones and lacks some. The sample lists about 2 million clones; just under 95% were seen once. Germline CDR1 is MGHRA and CDR2 is YSYEKL. Trimming at V came to 2 bases and at J to 2 bases, leaving 9 bases not matched to a gene. This CDR3 is 16 amino acids long.

The sample consisted of naive CD8+ T cells sorted from blood. The sequence was obtained from a man aged 18 to 35 in good health. The chain combines TRBV4-1 with TRBJ2-7, with TRBD1 matching 7 bases. CDR3 residues: CASSQLSAQGAYEQYF. CDR3 nucleotide sequence: TGCGCCAGCAGCCAACTCTCTGCTCAGGGGGCCTACGAGCAGTACTTC.